Each of the 8 T cell receptor beta chains below was sequenced from the same sample in a study of cytomegalovirus exposure and HLA in healthy donors. 60 Vbeta and 13 Jbeta primers were used in PCR. Repertoires were generated with immunoSEQ multiplex PCR, while TCRdb's copy carries only in-frame clones and drops some. This sample has some 170,000 clones, with around four fifths found just once. Sequencing was carried out using PBMCs. The receptors come from a man between 18 and 29 years old in good health and CMV-seropositive.

The sample holds a few counts of this clone. This chain uses TRBV18 with TRBJ1-2; D might be TRBD1 (6 bases). The CDR3 spans 15 residues. Germline V CDR1 and CDR2: KGHSH, LQKENI. The V and J ends lost 0 bases and 7 bases respectively, with 15 bases between them. The CDR3 protein is CASSPPGRDTGGYTF. The CDR3 region has the DNA TGTGCCAGCTCACCACCGGGACGGGACACGGGTGGCTACACCTTC. Based on the CDR3 plus reference TRBV18 and TRBJ1-2, the full variable domain is NAGVMQNPRHLVRRRGQEARLRCSPMKGHSHVYWYRQLPEEGLKFMVYLQKENIIDESGMPKERFSAEFPKEGPSILRIQQVVRGDSAAYFCASSPPGRDTGGYTFGSGTRLTVV.

The V gene is TRBV5-4, the J gene TRBJ1-1; D is ambiguous. Trimming shortened V by 9 bases and J by 1 base, and 16 bases separated the two germline ends. There are 14 residues in the CDR3. Germline CDR1 reads SGHNT; CDR2 reads YYREEE (reference sequence). The CDR3 DNA is TGTGCCATATCAGGATTCGGTTCGAACACTGAAGCTTTCTTT. Translated, it gives CAISGFGSNTEAFF.

A word on this clone: The junction differs from germline at one of its ends, possibly a read error. V and J are TRBV7-6 and TRBJ2-7, with D possibly TRBD2 on 5 matching bases. The germline V gene has CDR1 SGHVS and CDR2 FNYEAQ. The CDR3 consists of 14 residues. The chain's CDR3 is CASSLGVDSYGQYF. The CDR3 region has the DNA TGTGCCAGCAGCTTAGGCGTGGACTCCTACGGGCAGTACTTC.

J is TRBJ1-1 and V is TRBV21-1; the D call TRBD1 from the table was never checked on the DNA. TRBV21-1 is annotated as a pseudogene. The CDR3 sequence is 16 residues long. The CDR3 spells CASRGVRARGLPEAFF. CDR3 coding DNA: TGTGCCAGCAGAGGCGTGAGGGCCAGGGGGCTTCCTGAAGCTTTCTTT.

The V gene is TRBV28, the J gene TRBJ2-2; D might be TRBD1 (6 bases). The V gene's germline CDR1 is MDHEN and CDR2 SYDVKM. The CDR3 runs to 14 residues. V was cut by 6 bases and J by 10 bases, with 18 bases left in between. The CDR3, as DNA: TGTGCCAGCAGGGTACAGGGATTCGGTGCGGAGCTGTTTTTT. Encoded protein: CASRVQGFGAELFF. The whole variable domain, filled in from reference TRBV28 and TRBJ2-2, reads DVKVTQSSRYLVKRTGEKVFLECVQDMDHENMFWYRQDPGLGLRLIYFSYDVKMKEKGDIPEGYSVSREKKERFSLILESASTNQTSMYLCASRVQGFGAELFFGEGSRLTVL.

The V and J genes are TRBV10-2 and TRBJ1-2; TRBD1 agrees at 11 bases. With V trimmed by 8 bases and J by 5 bases, 10 bases remained unmatched. The CDR3 totals 15 residues. Germline V gene sequence: CDR1 WSHSY, CDR2 SAAADI. The CDR3 is CASVIDGTGGYGYTF. CDR3 nucleotides: TGCGCCAGCGTAATTGATGGGACAGGGGGATATGGCTACACCTTC.

This clone occurred once. The rearrangement links TRBV27 to TRBJ2-7, with D possibly matching TRBD2 (6 bases). CDR1 MNHEY and CDR2 SMNVEV come from the germline V gene (reference sequence). The CDR3 is 12 amino acids. Trimming removed 9 bases at V and 6 bases at J, with 15 bases between. The DNA of the CDR3 is TGTGCCAGTAGAACTAGCACGGTCGAGCAGTACTTC. Its protein product is CASRTSTVEQYF.

J is TRBJ2-6 and V is TRBV15; TRBD2 is a possible D gene (5 bases). CDR3 length equals 15 residues. V was trimmed by 7 bases and J by 1 base, leaving 11 bases between them. CDR1 is LNHNV and CDR2 is YYDKDF in the germline V gene (reference sequence). CDR3 bases: TGTGCCACCACCCCTACGGGATCTGGGGCCAACGTCCTGACTTTC. Translating it yields CATTPTGSGANVLTF.